This T cell receptor (beta chain) was identified in a study of vaccination and CD4 T cells after COVID-19. Study-wide context: Control cultures used a CEFX viral epitope pool, an HIV-1 Nef peptide pool, or no peptide. Findings and limits, study-wide: Spike mono-reactivity was found in 304 of 307 vaccine-specific clones from convalescent patients.

Treatment indicated: approximately 9-day PBMC culture with coronavirus spike peptide pools or control peptides (ViraFEST assay). Cultured CD4+ T cell DNA underwent sequencing with the Oncomine TCR Beta short-read assay. TCRdb called the PCR reads again in MiXCR, with one record for every CDR3 protein. The sample has around 15,000 distinct CDR3 sequences; approximately 53% are singletons. Trimming cost V 3 bases and J 11 bases, with 12 bases left between them. The V gene's germline CDR1 is SNHLY and CDR2 FYNNEI. This CDR3 spans 12 amino acids. As for this clonotype: The antigen is unknown.

The chain joins TRBV2 to TRBJ2-3; no clear D gene. Sequencing was done on a sample of CD4+ T cells from blood, cultured in vitro. The receptor comes from a human donor who had recovered from COVID-19. CDR3 sequence: CASSDQAELQYF. In DNA, the CDR3 is TGTGCCAGCAGTGACCAAGCAGAACTGCAGTATTTT.